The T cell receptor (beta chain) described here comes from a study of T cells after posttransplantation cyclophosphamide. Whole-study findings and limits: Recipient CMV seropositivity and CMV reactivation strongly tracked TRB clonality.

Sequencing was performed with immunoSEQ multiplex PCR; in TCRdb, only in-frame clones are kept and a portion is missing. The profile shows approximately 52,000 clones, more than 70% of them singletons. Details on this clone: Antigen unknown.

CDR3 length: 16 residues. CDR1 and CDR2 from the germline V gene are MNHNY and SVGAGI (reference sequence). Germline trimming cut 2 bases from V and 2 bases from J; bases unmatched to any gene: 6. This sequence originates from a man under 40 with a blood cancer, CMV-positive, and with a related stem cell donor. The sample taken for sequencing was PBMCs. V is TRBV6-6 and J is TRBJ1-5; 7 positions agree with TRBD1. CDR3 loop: CASSYPPGQRNQPQHF. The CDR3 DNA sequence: TGTGCCAGCAGTTACCCTCCGGGACAGCGCAATCAGCCCCAGCATTTT.